The T cell receptor beta chain described here comes from a study of cytomegalovirus exposure and HLA in healthy donors (dated by TCRdb to 2017 to 2019). Context from the whole study: An earlier analysis of fewer than 750 of the donors reported 276 Gb of sequence data and 117 million unique TCR beta sequences obtained from about 200 million T cells. Using immunosequencing, the study profiled T cell repertoires from roughly 650 subjects and related those repertoires to cytomegalovirus serostatus. Among almost 400 genotyped donors of the cohort, an average of approximately 230,000 unique TCR beta nucleotide sequences were sequenced per donor, roughly 20% of them non-productive. All discovery cohort repertoires had been generated on a single sequencing platform. A later genetic analysis used genome-wide SNP genotypes for about 55% of the 666 donors, treating that subset as a discovery cohort. An early release that covered more than 550 HLA-typed donors contained approximately 300 gigabases of sequencing data and around 80 million unique TCR sequences. The number of donors typed differed by locus, with about 629-630 for A, B, C, DRB1 and DQB1, 522 for DQA1, approximately 580 for DPA1, and under 490 for DPB1. To study patterns of TCR occurrence, a later analysis re-analyzed previously published TCR beta repertoires from around 670 donors and added high-resolution HLA genotyping. Roughly five DR-DQ haplotypes were handled as single units for association and clustering because linkage in the cohort was strong. The study aimed to test whether cataloging public T cell receptors could reveal signatures of past pathogen exposure. Donor age, sex, ethnicity and CMV serostatus were compiled alongside the repertoire data. HLA typing covered class I and class II loci at four-digit resolution. To decide whether each TCR beta V gene segment behaved as functional or pseudogenic, an earlier analysis of some 540 of the donors relied on high-throughput TCR beta sequencing. Among the roughly 400 genotyped donors, about 83% belonged to the genetic ancestry cluster associated with self-reported Caucasian donors. Rather than drawing on any new phenotypic data, the later analysis identified candidate immune exposures from TCR beta sequences and the way those sequences occurred across donors. Besides the first cohort of around 670 subjects, a separate validation cohort made up of 120 or so different subjects was used. To predict cytomegalovirus infection status, the study combined high-throughput TCR immunosequencing, statistical association of individual TCRs with disease status, and machine learning. General conclusions and limits of the study: In a later analysis, HLA-associated TCR beta chains showed more clonal expansion and lower generation probabilities than non-associated chains that were equally common. In a later analysis, TCR association rates were found to vary across HLA loci, with the most associated TCRs seen for DRB1 alleles and the fewest for HLA-C alleles. In this cohort, only TCR beta chains were sequenced, and detectable features were limited by the absence of alpha or paired-chain data. A further reported finding was that TCR beta sequences accurately predicted the HLA-A and HLA-B alleles for most subjects in the first cohort. Linkage disequilibrium might explain the correlated functional status among segregating V segments, but an unknown experimental factor could not be ruled out. The classifier was reported to diagnose cytomegalovirus status with high specificity and sensitivity in both the original and validation cohorts. About 15 rarely observed V segments, including chromosome 9 orphons, were excluded from the earlier analysis of approximately 500 of the donors because counts were too low. At a false discovery rate of 0.05, a later analysis linked fewer than 20,000 TCR beta sequences to specific HLA alleles. In the study, approximately 160 TCR beta chains were listed as associated with cytomegalovirus. Assigning TCR associations to individual alleles was difficult when HLA alleles, especially DR and DQ, strongly co-occurred. For the cohort, immune exposure information was limited to CMV serostatus. A cluster of highly shared sequence variants was judged likely to represent a technical artifact of the sequencing pipeline. In a later genetic analysis, a missense DCLRE1C variant was associated with V-gene and J-gene trimming of TCR beta chains, and the association was replicated in an independent cohort. Because some donors lacked HLA typing at each locus, the association tests relied only on the typed subset. Most TCR sequences were observed very rarely across donors, whereas some public TCRs were present in many individuals. Most CMV-associated TCR beta chains appeared to be HLA-restricted in a later analysis, and the HLA associations seemed to be driven largely by CMV exposure. A later genetic analysis reported fewer N-insertions in productive TCRs among donors in an Asian-associated ancestry cluster than the roughly 640-donor mean. Broadly in line with IMGT annotations, most TCR beta V segments showed up in productive rearrangements about 87% or about 30% of the time in an earlier analysis of around 600 of the donors. According to the authors, the approach could potentially be generalized to other disease states and immunological phenotypes. In a later analysis, several top co-occurrence clusters were reported to appear linked to parvovirus B19, influenza, CMV and Epstein-Barr virus. The presence/absence analyses assumed that sequencing depth was roughly uniform across donors, and that assumption may not be true. A few of the identified cytomegalovirus-associated TCR beta chains were confirmed in vitro to be specific for cytomegalovirus antigens.

In total, 500 to 700 healthy bone marrow donors made up the cohort. Cohort members were all nominally healthy when sampled, although unrecorded immune exposures were likely present. The donor was CMV seropositive and was included in the group of 250 to 300 seropositive cohort members. Every donor gave a peripheral blood sample, and the peripheral blood mononuclear cells from that sample were used for TCR beta sequencing. The Qiagen DNeasy Blood Extraction Kit was used to extract genomic DNA from the blood cell samples. The method was the immunoSEQ multiplex PCR assay. A mixture of 60 forward primers for TCR Vbeta segments and 13 reverse primers for TCR Jbeta segments was used in the multiplex PCR. The CDR3 region of rearranged TCR beta genes was amplified from genomic DNA by a multiplex PCR assay. The Illumina HiSeq System was used to sequence the amplified TCR beta libraries as 87-base-pair reads. As for the authors' bioinformatics: Across the 600 to 700 repertoires, a later analysis counted 80 million or so unique TCR beta chains, 9 million to 14 million of which were shared by at least two donors. To remove PCR and sequencing errors, raw reads were error-corrected and collapsed into unique sequences using a nearest-neighbor algorithm that merged closely related sequences. Alignment of CDR3 sequences to IMGT reference sequences was used to assign V, D and J gene segments. For a sequence to be retained, a match of at least six nucleotides was required to both a V gene segment and a J gene segment. Rearrangements were called productive when the CDR3 lacked stop codons and stayed in frame with V and J; all others were non-productive. CDR3 was defined according to IMGT convention as the region running from the second conserved V-encoded cysteine to the conserved J-encoded phenylalanine. The earlier analysis of about 590 of the donors excluded sequences that lacked an unambiguous match to a single V gene segment. In an earlier analysis of a few hundred of the donors, V segments were called functional above 56.7% productive rearrangements and were called segregating when the between-donor standard deviation exceeded 5%. A statistical classification framework was built to diagnose cytomegalovirus status from the catalog of TCR beta chain sequences. V and J gene assignment, in a later analysis, came from comparing TCR nucleotide sequences with IMGT/GENE-DB human TR gene sequences. In a later analysis, CDR3 sequences and most-parsimonious VDJ recombination scenarios were assigned using the TCRdist pipeline. In a later analysis, every TCR beta chain was defined by the combination of its CDR3 amino acid sequence and its V-gene family, and reads without a unique V-gene family were dropped. To address suspected cross-contamination and a sequencing artifact, a later analysis removed under 600 highly shared, low-generation-probability nucleotide sequences. In a later analysis, a clonal expansion index for each public chain was calculated from normalized within-repertoire ranks of inferred template counts. Generation probabilities in a later analysis came from a VDJ recombination model fitted to out-of-frame rearrangements, and those results were checked against IGoR. In a later analysis, hypergeometric tests were used to score TCR-TCR, TCR-HLA and TCR-CMV co-occurrence, with a repertoire-size bias correction applied to TCR pairs. To estimate false discovery rates, a later analysis permuted the HLA or CMV assignments 20 times. In a later analysis, co-occurring TCRs were grouped with DBSCAN, and TCRdist sequence similarity was added when clustering was performed within HLA-allele-positive subsets. For co-occurrence clustering, repertoires with fewer than 30,000 or more than 120,000 public chains were excluded, along with roughly five repertoires with anomalous nucleotide sharing. As stored in TCRdb, this immuneACCESS dataset retains in-frame rearrangements with V and J assigned. A fraction of the clones does not appear; measured against another copy, unresolved V genes explain less than half of the discrepancy, and the remainder lacks a known reason. V and J calls and clone size are copied from that table; D and trimming were computed from the DNA. The table held for this sample gives 130,000 or so clones. About 1.5% of the sample goes to the ten largest clones.

Of note for this clone: Its antigen remains unidentified.

This receptor was identified in a woman aged 35 to 49 in good health and CMV-seropositive. Material: PBMCs.

The CDR3 protein sequence reads: CASSYPGGPTF. The nucleotide sequence reads TGTGCCAGCAGTTACCCAGGGGGCCCCACCTTC. The chain links TRBV6-5 with TRBJ1-2, with 8 central nucleotides matching TRBD1. The CDR3 contains 11 residues, cysteine and phenylalanine counted. Only the CDR3 part of the read is kept: 33 bases, read in frame from the first base. Germline trimming amounts to 2 bases on V and 13 bases on J, with 3 as the count of junction bases outside the gene matches. The germline V gene supplies CDR1 MNHEY and CDR2 SVGAGI.